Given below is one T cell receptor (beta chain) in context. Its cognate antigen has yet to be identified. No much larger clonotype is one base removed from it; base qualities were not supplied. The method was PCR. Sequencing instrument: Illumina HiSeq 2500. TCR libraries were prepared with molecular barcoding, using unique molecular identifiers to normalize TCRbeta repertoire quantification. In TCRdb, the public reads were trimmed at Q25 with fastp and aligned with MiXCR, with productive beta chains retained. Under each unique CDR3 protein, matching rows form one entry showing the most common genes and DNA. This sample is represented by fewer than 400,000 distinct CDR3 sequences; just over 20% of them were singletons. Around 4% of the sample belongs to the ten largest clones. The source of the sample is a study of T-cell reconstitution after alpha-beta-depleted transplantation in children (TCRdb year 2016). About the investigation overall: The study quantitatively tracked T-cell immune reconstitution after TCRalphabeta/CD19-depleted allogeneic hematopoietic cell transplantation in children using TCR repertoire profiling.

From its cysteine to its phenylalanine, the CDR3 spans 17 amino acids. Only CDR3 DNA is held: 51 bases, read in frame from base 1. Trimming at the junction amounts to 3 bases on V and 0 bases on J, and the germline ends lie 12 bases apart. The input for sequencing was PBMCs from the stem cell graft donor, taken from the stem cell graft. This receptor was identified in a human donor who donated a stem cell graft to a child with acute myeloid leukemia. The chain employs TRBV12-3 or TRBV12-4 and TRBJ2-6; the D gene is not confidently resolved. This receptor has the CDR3 CASSFKQRSSGANVLTF. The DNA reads TGTGCCAGCAGTTTCAAACAACGGTCCTCTGGGGCCAACGTCCTGACTTTC.